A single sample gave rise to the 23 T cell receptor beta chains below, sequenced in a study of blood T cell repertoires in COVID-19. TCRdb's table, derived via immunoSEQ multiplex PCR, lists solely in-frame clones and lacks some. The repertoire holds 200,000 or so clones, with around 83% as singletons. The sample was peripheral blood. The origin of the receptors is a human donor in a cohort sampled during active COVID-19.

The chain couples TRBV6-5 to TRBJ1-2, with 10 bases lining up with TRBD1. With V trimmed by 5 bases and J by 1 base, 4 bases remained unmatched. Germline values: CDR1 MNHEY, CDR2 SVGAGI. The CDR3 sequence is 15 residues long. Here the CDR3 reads CASSTRDRGNYGYTF. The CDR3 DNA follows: TGTGCCAGCAGTACCCGGGACAGGGGTAACTATGGCTACACCTTC.

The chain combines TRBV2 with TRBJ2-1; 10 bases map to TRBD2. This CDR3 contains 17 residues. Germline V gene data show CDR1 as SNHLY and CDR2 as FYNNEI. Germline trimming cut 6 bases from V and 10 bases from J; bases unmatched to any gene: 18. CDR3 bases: TGTGCCAGCAGGCGCCATGGGGCTAGCGGGAGTTTAGGAGAGCAGTTCTTC. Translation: CASRRHGASGSLGEQFF.

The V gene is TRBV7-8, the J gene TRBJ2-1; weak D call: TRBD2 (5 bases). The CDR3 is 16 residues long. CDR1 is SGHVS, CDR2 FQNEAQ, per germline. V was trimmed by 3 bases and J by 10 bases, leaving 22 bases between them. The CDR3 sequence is CASSLALAGGWWEQFF. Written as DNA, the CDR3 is TGTGCCAGCAGCTTGGCCCTAGCAGGAGGATGGTGGGAGCAGTTCTTC.

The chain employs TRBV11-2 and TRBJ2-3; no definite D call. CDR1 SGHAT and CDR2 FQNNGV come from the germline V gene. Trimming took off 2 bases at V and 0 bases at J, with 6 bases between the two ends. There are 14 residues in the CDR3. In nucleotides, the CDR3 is TGTGCCAGCAGCTTATTCCGTAGCACAGATACGCAGTATTTT. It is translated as CASSLFRSTDTQYF.

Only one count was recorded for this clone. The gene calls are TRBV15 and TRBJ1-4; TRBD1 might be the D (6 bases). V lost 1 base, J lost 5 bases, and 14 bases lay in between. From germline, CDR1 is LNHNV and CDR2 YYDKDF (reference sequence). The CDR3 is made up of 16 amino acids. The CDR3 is CATSRVGGTRNEKLFF. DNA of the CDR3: TGTGCCACCAGCAGAGTCGGGGGGACAAGAAATGAAAAACTGTTTTTT.

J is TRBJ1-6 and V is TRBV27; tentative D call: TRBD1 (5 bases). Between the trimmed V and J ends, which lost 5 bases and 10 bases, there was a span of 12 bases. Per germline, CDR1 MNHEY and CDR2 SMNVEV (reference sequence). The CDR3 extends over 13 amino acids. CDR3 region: CASSGQGGSPLHF. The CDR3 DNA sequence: TGTGCCAGCAGTGGCCAGGGCGGATCACCCCTCCACTTT.

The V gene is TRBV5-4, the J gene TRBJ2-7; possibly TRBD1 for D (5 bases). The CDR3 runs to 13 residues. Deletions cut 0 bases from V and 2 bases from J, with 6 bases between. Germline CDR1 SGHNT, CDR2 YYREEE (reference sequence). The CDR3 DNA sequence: TGTGCCAGCAGCTTGGGCAGGGCCTACGAGCAGTACTTC. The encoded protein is CASSLGRAYEQYF.

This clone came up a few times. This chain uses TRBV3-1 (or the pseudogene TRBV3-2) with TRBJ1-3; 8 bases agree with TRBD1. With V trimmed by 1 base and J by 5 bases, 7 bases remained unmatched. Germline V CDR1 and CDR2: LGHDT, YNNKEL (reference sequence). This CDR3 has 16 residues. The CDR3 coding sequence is TGTGCCAGCAGCCAAGGGCGGGCAGGGGGCAGAAACACCATATATTTT. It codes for CASSQGRAGGRNTIYF.

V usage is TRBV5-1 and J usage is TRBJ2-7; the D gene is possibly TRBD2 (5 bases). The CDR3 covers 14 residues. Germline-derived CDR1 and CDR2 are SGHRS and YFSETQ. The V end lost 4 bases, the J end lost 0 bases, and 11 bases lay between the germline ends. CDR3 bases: TGCGCCAGCAGCCCGGACTTGAACTCCTACGAGCAGTACTTC. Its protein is CASSPDLNSYEQYF.

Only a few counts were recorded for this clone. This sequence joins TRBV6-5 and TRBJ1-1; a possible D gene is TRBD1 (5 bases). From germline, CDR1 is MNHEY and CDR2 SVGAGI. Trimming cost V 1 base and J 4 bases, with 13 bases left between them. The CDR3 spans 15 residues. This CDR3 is CASSYFRELSTEAFF. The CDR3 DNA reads TGTGCCAGCAGTTACTTCAGGGAATTGAGCACTGAAGCTTTCTTT.

This CDR3 reads CASSLLPGQKETQYF. The CDR3 nucleotides are TGTGCCAGCAGCTTATTACCGGGACAGAAAGAGACCCAGTACTTC. V and J are TRBV5-5 and TRBJ2-5; 7 bases align to TRBD1. The V segment lost 2 bases and the J segment 3 bases; nucleotides outside the gene matches: 7. The CDR3 extends over 15 amino acids. Germline V lookup: CDR1 SGHKS, CDR2 YYEKEE (reference sequence).

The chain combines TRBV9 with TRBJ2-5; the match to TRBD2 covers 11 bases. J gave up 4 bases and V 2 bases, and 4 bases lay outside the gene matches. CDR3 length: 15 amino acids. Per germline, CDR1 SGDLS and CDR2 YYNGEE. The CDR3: CASSVLAGGGETQYF. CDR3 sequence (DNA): TGTGCCAGCAGCGTCCTAGCGGGAGGAGGAGAGACCCAGTACTTC.

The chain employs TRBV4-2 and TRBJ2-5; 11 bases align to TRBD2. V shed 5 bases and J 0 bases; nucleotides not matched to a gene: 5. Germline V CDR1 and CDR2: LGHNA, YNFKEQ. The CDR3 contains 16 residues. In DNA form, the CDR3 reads TGTGCCAGCAGCTTCATAGCGGGAGGGAACCAAGAGACCCAGTACTTC. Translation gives CASSFIAGGNQETQYF.

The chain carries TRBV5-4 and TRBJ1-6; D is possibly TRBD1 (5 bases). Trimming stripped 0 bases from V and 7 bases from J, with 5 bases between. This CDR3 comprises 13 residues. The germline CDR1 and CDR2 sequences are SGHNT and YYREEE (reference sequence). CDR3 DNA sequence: TGTGCCAGCAGCTTGGACAGGAATTCACCCCTCCACTTT. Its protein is CASSLDRNSPLHF.

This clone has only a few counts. CDR3 sequence: CASTLDRGFYEQYF. DNA of the CDR3: TGTGCCAGCACCCTGGACAGGGGATTCTACGAGCAGTACTTC. The chain carries TRBV2 and TRBJ2-7; TRBD1 matches at 9 bases. Germline V gives CDR1 SNHLY, CDR2 FYNNEI. This CDR3 has 14 residues. Trimming cost V 7 bases and J 3 bases; bases outside gene matches: 7. Full variable domain (outside the CDR3, taken from reference TRBV2 and TRBJ2-7): EPEVTQTPSHQVTQMGQEVILRCVPISNHLYFYWYRQILGQKVEFLVSFYNNEISEKSEIFDDQFSVERPDGSNFTLKIRSTKLEDSAMYFCASTLDRGFYEQYFGPGTRLTVT.

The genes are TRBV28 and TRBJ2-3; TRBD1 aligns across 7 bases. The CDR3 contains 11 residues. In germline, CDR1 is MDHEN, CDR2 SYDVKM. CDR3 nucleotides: TGTGCGATCTTACAGGGGCCCAATATGTATTTT. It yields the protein CAILQGPNMYF. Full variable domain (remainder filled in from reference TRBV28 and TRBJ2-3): DVKVTQSSRYLVKRTGEKVFLECVQDMDHENMFWYRQDPGLGLRLIYFSYDVKMKEKGDIPEGYSVSREKKERFSLILESASTNQTSMYLCAILQGPNMYFGPGTRLTVL.

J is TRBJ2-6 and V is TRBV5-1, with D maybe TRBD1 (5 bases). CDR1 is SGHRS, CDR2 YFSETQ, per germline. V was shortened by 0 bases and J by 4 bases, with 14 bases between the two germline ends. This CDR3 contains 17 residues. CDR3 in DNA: TGCGCCAGCAGCTTGGAGGGTCAGGGATCAGGGGCCAACGTCCTGACTTTC. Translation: CASSLEGQGSGANVLTF.

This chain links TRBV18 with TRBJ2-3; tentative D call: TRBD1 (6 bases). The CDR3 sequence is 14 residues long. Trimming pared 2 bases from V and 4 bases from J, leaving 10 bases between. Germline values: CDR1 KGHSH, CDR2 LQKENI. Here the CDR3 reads CASSPKQGPDTQYF. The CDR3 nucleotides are TGTGCCAGCTCACCAAAACAGGGCCCAGATACGCAGTATTTT.

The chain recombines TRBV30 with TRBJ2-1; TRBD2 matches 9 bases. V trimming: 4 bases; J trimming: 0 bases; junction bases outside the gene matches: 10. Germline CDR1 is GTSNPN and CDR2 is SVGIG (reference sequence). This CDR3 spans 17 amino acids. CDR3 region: CAWTLGTSLPSYNEQFF. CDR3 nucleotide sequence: TGTGCCTGGACCCTCGGGACTAGCCTACCCTCCTACAATGAGCAGTTCTTC.

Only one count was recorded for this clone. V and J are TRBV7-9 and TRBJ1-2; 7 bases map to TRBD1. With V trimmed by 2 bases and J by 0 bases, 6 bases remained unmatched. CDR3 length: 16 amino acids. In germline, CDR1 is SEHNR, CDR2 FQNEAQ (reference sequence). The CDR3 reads CASSLKGQGANYGYTF. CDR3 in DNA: TGTGCCAGCAGCTTAAAGGGGCAGGGGGCTAACTATGGCTACACCTTC.

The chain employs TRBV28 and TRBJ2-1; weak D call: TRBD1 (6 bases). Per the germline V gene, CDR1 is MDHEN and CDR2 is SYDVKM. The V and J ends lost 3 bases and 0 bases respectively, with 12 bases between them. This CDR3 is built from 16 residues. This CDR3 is CASSLDSASSYNEQFF. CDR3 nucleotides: TGTGCCAGCAGTTTGGACAGCGCAAGCTCCTACAATGAGCAGTTCTTC.

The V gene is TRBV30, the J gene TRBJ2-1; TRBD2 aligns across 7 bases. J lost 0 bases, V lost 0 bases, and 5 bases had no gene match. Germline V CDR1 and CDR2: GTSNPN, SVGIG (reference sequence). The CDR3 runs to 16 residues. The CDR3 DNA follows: TGTGCCTGGAGTGTACCTAGCGGACACTCCTACAATGAGCAGTTCTTC. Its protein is CAWSVPSGHSYNEQFF. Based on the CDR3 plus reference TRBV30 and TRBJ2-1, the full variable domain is SQTIHQWPATLVQPVGSPLSLECTVEGTSNPNLYWYRQAAGRGLQLLFYSVGIGQISSEVPQNLSASRPQDRQFILSSKKLLLSDSGFYLCAWSVPSGHSYNEQFFGPGTRLTVL.

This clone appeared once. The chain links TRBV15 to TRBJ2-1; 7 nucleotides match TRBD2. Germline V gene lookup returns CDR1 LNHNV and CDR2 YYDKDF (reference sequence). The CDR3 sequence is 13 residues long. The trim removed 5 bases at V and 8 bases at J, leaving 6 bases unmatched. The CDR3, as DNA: TGTGCCACCAGCGGTAGCGGGTCGGATGAGCAGTTCTTC. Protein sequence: CATSGSGSDEQFF.